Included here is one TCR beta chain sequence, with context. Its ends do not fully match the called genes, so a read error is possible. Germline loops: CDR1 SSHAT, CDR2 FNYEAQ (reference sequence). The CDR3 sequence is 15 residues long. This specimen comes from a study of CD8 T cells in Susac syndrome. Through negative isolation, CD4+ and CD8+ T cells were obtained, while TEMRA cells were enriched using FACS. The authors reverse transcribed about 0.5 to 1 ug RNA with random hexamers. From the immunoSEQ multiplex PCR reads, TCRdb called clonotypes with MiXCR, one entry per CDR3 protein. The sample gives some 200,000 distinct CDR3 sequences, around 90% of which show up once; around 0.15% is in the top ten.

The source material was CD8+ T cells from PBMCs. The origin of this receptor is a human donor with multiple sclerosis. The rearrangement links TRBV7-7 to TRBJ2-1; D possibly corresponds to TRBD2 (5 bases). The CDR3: CASSSNVASNHEQFF. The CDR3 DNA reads TGTGCTAGCAGCTCCAATGTTGCTAGCAACCATGAGCAGTTCTTC.